The clone carrying this TCR beta chain was detected many times. As yet, its antigen is unknown. This CDR3 is 14 amino acids long. The germline V gene encodes CDR1 MNHNS and CDR2 SASEGT. Trimming removed 4 bases from V and 10 bases from J, with 14 bases in between. Hyperthyroidism was newly diagnosed in patients aged 18 to 65 (duration under 2 months). The data were obtained in a study of T cells in Graves' hyperthyroidism and ophthalmopathy. Whole-study findings and limits: By a 13 V-J model, ophthalmopathy was set apart from stable hyperthyroidism. Ophthalmopathy was model-predicted a median about 7.1 months pre-onset. Expanded thyroid clonotypes (above 0.001) were mostly also found in blood.

Authors of the study amplified TCR beta CDR3 regions from RNA transcripts. First-round RT-PCR with HTBI primers amplified the TCR CDR3 region. Using its own MiXCR run on the multiplex PCR reads, TCRdb lists one record per CDR3 protein. The sample has a few hundred thousand distinct CDR3 sequences, roughly a fifth seen once; the top ten hold over 45%. Source material: blood. The chain couples TRBV6-1 to TRBJ1-6; maybe TRBD1 (6 bases). The TCR was taken from a woman between 45 and 65 years old with Graves' hyperthyroidism. CDR3 in amino acids: CASSGPGESSPLHF. The CDR3 bases are TGTGCCAGCAGTGGACCAGGGGAATCCTCACCCCTCCACTTT.